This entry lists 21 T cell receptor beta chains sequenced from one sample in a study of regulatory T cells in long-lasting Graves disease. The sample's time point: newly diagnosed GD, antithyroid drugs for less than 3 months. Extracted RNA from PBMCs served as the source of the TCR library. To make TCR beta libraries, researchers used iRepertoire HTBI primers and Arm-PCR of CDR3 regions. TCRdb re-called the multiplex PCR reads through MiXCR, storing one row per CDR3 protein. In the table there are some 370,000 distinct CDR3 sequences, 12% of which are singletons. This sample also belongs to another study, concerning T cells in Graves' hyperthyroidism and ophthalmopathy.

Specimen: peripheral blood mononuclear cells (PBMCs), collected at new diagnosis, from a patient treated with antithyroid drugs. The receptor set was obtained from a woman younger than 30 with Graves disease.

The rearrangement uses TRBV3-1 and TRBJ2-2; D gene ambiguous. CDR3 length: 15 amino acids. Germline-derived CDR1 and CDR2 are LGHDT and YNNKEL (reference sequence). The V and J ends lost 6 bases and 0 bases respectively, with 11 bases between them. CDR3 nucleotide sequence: TGTGCCAGCAGTCCACTACCGACGAACACCGGGGAGCTGTTTTTT. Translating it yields CASSPLPTNTGELFF.

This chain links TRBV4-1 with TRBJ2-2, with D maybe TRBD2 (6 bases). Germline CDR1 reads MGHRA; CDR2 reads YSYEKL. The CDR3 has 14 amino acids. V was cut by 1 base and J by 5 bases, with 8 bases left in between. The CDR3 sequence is CASSQGLVTGELFF. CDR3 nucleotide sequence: TGCGCCAGCAGCCAAGGACTAGTTACCGGGGAGCTGTTTTTT.

The CDR3 reads CSARDERRGATNEKLFF. The CDR3 DNA is TGCAGTGCTAGAGACGAACGCAGGGGCGCGACTAATGAAAAACTGTTTTTT. The J gene is TRBJ1-4, the V gene TRBV20-1; tentative D call: TRBD1 (6 bases). This CDR3 has 17 residues. V shed 0 bases and J shed 2 bases, with 16 bases lying between them. CDR1 is DFQATT and CDR2 is SNEGSKA in the germline V gene (reference sequence).

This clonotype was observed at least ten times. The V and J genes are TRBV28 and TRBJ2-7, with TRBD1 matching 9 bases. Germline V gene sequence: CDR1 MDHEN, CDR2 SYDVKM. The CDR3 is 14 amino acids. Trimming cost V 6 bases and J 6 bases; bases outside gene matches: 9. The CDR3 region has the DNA TGTGCCAGCAGAATCCGGGACAGGGTCACCGAGCAGTACTTC. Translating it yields CASRIRDRVTEQYF.

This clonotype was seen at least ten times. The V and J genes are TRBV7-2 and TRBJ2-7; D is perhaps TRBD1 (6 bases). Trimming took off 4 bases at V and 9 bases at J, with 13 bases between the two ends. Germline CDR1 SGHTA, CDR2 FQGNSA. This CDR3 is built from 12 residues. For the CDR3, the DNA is TGTGCCAGCAGCTCAACAGGGATCGGGCAGTACTTC. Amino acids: CASSSTGIGQYF.

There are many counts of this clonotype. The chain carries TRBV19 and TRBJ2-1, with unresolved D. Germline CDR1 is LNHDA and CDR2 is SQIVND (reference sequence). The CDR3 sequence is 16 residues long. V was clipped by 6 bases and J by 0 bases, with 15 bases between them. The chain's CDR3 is CASRTSMGSSYNEQFF. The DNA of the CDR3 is TGTGCCAGTAGAACATCCATGGGCAGCTCCTACAATGAGCAGTTCTTC.

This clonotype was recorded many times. CDR3 protein: CASSLRTGRVKLFF. The CDR3 bases are TGTGCCAGCAGTCTCCGGACAGGGAGAGTAAAACTGTTTTTT. This sequence joins TRBV28 and TRBJ1-4; 8 nucleotides agree with TRBD1. Trimming took 5 bases from V and 10 from J; bases not matched to a gene: 9. The CDR3 is 14 residues long. In germline, CDR1 is MDHEN, CDR2 SYDVKM. Filled out from reference TRBV28 and TRBJ1-4, the complete variable domain reads DVKVTQSSRYLVKRTGEKVFLECVQDMDHENMFWYRQDPGLGLRLIYFSYDVKMKEKGDIPEGYSVSREKKERFSLILESASTNQTSMYLCASSLRTGRVKLFFGSGTQLSVL.

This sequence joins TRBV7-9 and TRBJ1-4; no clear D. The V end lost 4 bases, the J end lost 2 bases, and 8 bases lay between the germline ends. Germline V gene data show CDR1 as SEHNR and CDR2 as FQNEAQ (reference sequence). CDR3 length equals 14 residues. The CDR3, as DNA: TGTGCCAGCAGCTCTGACACCACTAATGAAAAACTGTTTTTT. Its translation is CASSSDTTNEKLFF. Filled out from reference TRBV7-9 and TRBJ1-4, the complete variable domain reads DTGVSQNPRHKITKRGQNVTFRCDPISEHNRLYWYRQTLGQGPEFLTYFQNEAQLEKSRLLSDRFSAERPKGSFSTLEIQRTEQGDSAMYLCASSSDTTNEKLFFGSGTQLSVL.

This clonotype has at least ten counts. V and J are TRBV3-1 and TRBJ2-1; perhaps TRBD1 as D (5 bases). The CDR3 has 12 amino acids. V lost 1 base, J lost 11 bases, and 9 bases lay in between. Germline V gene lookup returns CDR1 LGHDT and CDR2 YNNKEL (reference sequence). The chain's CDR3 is CASSQAQVKQFF. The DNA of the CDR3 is TGTGCCAGCAGCCAAGCACAGGTGAAGCAGTTCTTC.

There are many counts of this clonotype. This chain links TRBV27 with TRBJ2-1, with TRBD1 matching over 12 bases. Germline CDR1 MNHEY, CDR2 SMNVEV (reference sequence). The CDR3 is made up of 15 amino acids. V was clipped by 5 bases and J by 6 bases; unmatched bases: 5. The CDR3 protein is CASSPGTGGVNEQFF. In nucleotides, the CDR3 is TGTGCCAGCAGTCCCGGGACAGGGGGCGTCAATGAGCAGTTCTTC.

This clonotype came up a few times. The CDR3 is CASSPTGGAPANYGYTF. CDR3 coding DNA: TGTGCCAGCTCACCAACAGGAGGTGCCCCTGCTAACTATGGCTACACCTTC. The chain uses TRBV18 and TRBJ1-2; D is possibly TRBD1 (5 bases). V lost 2 bases, J lost 0 bases, and 16 bases lay in between. This CDR3 comprises 17 residues. Germline CDR1 is KGHSH and CDR2 is LQKENI.

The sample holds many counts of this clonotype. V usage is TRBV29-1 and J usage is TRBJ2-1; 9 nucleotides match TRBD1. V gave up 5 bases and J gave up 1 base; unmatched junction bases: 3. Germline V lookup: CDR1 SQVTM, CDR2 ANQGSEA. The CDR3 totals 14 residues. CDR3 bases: TGCAGCGTTACCGGGACAGGGTCCTACAATGAGCAGTTCTTC. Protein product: CSVTGTGSYNEQFF.

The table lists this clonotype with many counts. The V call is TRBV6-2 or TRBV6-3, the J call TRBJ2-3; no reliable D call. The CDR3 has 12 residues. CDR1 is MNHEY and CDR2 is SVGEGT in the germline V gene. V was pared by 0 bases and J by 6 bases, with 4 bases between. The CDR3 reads CASSYSRDTQYF. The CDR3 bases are TGTGCCAGCAGTTACTCGAGGGATACGCAGTATTTT.

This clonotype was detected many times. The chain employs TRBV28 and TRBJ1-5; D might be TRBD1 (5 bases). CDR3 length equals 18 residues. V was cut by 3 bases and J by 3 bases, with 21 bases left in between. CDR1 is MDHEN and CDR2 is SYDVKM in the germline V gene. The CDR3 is CASSFYSWDDTYNQPQHF. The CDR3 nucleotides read TGTGCCAGCAGTTTTTACTCCTGGGACGACACTTACAATCAGCCCCAGCATTTT.

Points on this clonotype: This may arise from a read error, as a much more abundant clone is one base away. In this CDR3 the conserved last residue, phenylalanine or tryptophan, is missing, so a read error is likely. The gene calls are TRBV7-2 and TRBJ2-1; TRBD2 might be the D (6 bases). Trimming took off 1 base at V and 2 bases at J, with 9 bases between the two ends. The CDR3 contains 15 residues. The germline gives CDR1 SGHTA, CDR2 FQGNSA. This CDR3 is CASSLGGVAYNEQFL. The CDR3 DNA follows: TGTGCCAGCAGCTTAGGCGGGGTGGCCTACAATGAGCAGTTCCTC.

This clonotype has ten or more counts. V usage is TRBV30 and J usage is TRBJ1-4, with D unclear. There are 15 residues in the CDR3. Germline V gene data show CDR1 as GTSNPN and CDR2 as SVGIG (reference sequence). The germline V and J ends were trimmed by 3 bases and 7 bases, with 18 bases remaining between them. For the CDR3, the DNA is TGTGCCTGGAGCCTCGGCGAGCACGGAGGTGAAAAACTGTTTTTT. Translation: CAWSLGEHGGEKLFF. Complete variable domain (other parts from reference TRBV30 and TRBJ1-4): SQTIHQWPATLVQPVGSPLSLECTVEGTSNPNLYWYRQAAGRGLQLLFYSVGIGQISSEVPQNLSASRPQDRQFILSSKKLLLSDSGFYLCAWSLGEHGGEKLFFGSGTQLSVL.

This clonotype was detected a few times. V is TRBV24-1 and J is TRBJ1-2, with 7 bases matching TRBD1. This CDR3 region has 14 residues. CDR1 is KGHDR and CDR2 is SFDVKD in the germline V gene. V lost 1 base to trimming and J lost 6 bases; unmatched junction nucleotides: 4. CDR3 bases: TGTGCCACCAGTGATTTCCGGACAGGAGATGGCTACACCTTC. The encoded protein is CATSDFRTGDGYTF.

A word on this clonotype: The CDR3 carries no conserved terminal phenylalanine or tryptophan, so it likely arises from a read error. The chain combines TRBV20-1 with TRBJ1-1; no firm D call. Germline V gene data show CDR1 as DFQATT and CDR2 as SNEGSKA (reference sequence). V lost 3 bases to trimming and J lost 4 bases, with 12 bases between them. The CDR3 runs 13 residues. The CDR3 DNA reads TGCAGTGCTAGGGACGGAGGTTTCACTGAAGCTTTCTCT. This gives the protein CSARDGGFTEAFS.

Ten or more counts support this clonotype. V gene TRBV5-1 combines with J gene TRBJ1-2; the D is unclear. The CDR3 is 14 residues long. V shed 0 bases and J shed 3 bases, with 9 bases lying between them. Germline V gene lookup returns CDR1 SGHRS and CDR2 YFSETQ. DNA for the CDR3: TGCGCCAGCAGCTTGGTCAGCGTTTACTATGGCTACACCTTC. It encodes CASSLVSVYYGYTF.

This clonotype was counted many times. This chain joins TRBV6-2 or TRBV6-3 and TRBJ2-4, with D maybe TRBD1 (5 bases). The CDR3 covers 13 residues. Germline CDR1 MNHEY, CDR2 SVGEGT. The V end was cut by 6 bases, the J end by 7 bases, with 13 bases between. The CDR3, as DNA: TGTGCCAGCAGCTTAGGGGTGGGGAACATTCAGTACTTC. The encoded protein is CASSLGVGNIQYF.

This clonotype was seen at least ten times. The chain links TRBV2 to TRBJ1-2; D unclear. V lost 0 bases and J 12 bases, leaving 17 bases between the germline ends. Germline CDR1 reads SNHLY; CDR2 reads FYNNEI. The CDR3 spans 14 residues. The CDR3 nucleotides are TGTGCCAGCAGTGAAGCTCCAGCTGTCTCGGCTCACACCTTC. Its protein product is CASSEAPAVSAHTF.